The 27 T cell receptor beta chains presented below share a single source sample, sequenced in a study of shared clonotypes between healthy human individuals. The protocol was immunoSEQ multiplex PCR, while the TCRdb copy is restricted to in-frame clones and leaves out a portion. Of 2 million to 2.5 million clones listed, around 90% are singletons. The specimen was naive CD4+ T cells from PBMCs. Specified subset: CD45RA+ positively selected. The receptor set was obtained from a man aged 18 to 29 in good health. Some clones in this sample may be carry-over from other donors' samples.

In nucleotides, the CDR3 is TGTGCCAGCAGCTTACAGGGGCCCCTGAATCAGCCCCAGCATTTT. It yields the protein CASSLQGPLNQPQHF. This chain joins TRBV6-1 and TRBJ1-5, with TRBD1 identical over 7 bases. The V segment lost 6 bases and the J segment 4 bases; nucleotides outside the gene matches: 9. CDR3 length equals 15 residues. Germline values: CDR1 MNHNS, CDR2 SASEGT.

The chain has TRBV7-8 and TRBJ2-1, with TRBD1 matching 8 bases. V lost 6 bases and J lost 6; bases outside the gene matches: 4. This CDR3 is 13 amino acids long. Per the germline V gene, CDR1 is SGHVS and CDR2 is FQNEAQ. The CDR3 coding sequence is TGTGCCAGCAGGCAAACAGGGGGCAATGAGCAGTTCTTC. Amino acid sequence: CASRQTGGNEQFF.

This chain uses TRBV5-4 with TRBJ2-7, with unresolved D. V lost 0 bases to trimming and J lost 1 base, with 11 bases between them. Per germline, CDR1 SGHNT and CDR2 YYREEE (reference sequence). This CDR3 is built from 15 residues. The CDR3 protein is CASSLASGPSYEQYF. As DNA, the CDR3 is TGTGCCAGCAGCTTGGCGAGTGGGCCGTCCTACGAGCAGTACTTC.

The chain has TRBV6-5 and TRBJ1-2, with D tentatively TRBD1 (5 bases). This CDR3 contains 12 residues. Germline V gene lookup returns CDR1 MNHEY and CDR2 SVGAGI. V was trimmed by 5 bases and J by 4 bases, leaving 8 bases between them. The CDR3 protein is CASSTGIYGYTF. CDR3 nucleotide sequence: TGTGCCAGCAGTACAGGAATCTATGGCTACACCTTC.

As DNA, the CDR3 is TGTGCCAGCATCTACTCTGGGGCCAACGTCCTGACTTTC. This encodes CASIYSGANVLTF. The rearrangement links TRBV28 to TRBJ2-6; no definite D call. V lost 7 bases to trimming and J lost 0 bases, with 4 bases between them. This CDR3 comprises 13 residues. Germline V gene data show CDR1 as MDHEN and CDR2 as SYDVKM. The variable domain in full, with the rest retrieved from reference TRBV28 and TRBJ2-6, is DVKVTQSSRYLVKRTGEKVFLECVQDMDHENMFWYRQDPGLGLRLIYFSYDVKMKEKGDIPEGYSVSREKKERFSLILESASTNQTSMYLCASIYSGANVLTFGAGSRLTVL.

The CDR3: CASNRPTLQPQHF. The CDR3 coding sequence is TGTGCCAGCAACAGGCCCACACTTCAGCCCCAGCATTTT. V usage is TRBV28 and J usage is TRBJ1-5, with D possibly matching TRBD1 (5 bases). V shed 7 bases and J shed 6 bases, with 13 bases lying between them. Germline CDR1 MDHEN, CDR2 SYDVKM. This CDR3 comprises 13 residues.

This clone was recorded a few times. J is TRBJ1-1 and V is TRBV19; no reliable D call. The CDR3 is 13 amino acids. Germline V gene data show CDR1 as LNHDA and CDR2 as SQIVND (reference sequence). The ends were cut back, 5 bases at V and 3 bases at J, with 10 bases in the middle. The CDR3 region is CASSPVVDTEAFF. CDR3 sequence (DNA): TGTGCCAGTAGTCCCGTCGTCGACACTGAAGCTTTCTTT.

This chain connects TRBV25-1 to TRBJ2-6; no definite D call. V was cut by 1 base and J by 0 bases, with 7 bases left in between. The CDR3 is 16 residues long. Germline V gives CDR1 MGHDK, CDR2 SYGVNS. CDR3 region: CASSEFDGSGANVLTF. Written as DNA, the CDR3 is TGTGCCAGCAGTGAATTTGACGGCTCTGGGGCCAACGTCCTGACTTTC.

J is TRBJ2-3 and V is TRBV4-2; maybe TRBD1 (6 bases). With 0 bases removed from V and 4 bases from J, the gap between germline ends came to 8 bases. Germline CDR1 is LGHNA and CDR2 is YNFKEQ. The CDR3 loop spans 14 amino acids. The CDR3 region is CASSQDRGSDTQYF. DNA for the CDR3: TGTGCCAGCAGCCAAGATAGGGGGTCAGATACGCAGTATTTT.

This chain uses TRBV25-1 with TRBJ1-5; TRBD1 agrees at 9 bases. This CDR3 region has 18 residues. Germline V gene lookup returns CDR1 MGHDK and CDR2 SYGVNS. V lost 1 base, J lost 3 bases, and 10 bases stayed unmatched. The CDR3 region has the DNA TGTGCCAGCAGTGAATCCACCGGGACAGGGACTTTCAATCAGCCCCAGCATTTT. It is translated as CASSESTGTGTFNQPQHF.

Regarding this clone: The same CDR3 can be traced to other DNA sequences in this sample. The chain joins TRBV7-2 to TRBJ2-3; no clear D. The V end was cut by 4 bases, the J end by 0 bases, with 11 bases between. Germline assignment: CDR1 SGHTA and CDR2 FQGNSA. CDR3 length: 15 amino acids. The CDR3 DNA sequence: TGTGCCAGCAGCTCCCCCGGGCCGAGCACAGATACGCAGTATTTT. Its protein product is CASSSPGPSTDTQYF.

The chain employs TRBV7-3 and TRBJ2-7; D is possibly TRBD2 (6 bases). CDR1 and CDR2 from the germline V gene are SGHTA and FQGTGA. The CDR3 runs 14 residues. V was shortened by 5 bases and J by 0 bases, with 11 bases between the two germline ends. CDR3 nucleotide sequence: TGTGCCAGCAGCCTCGACGGGAGCTCCTACGAGCAGTACTTC. It encodes CASSLDGSSYEQYF.

This clone has a single count. The rearrangement uses TRBV7-9 and TRBJ1-2; D remains unclear. The CDR3 length is 12 residues. V shed 11 bases and J shed 2 bases, with 12 bases lying between them. The germline V gene has CDR1 SEHNR and CDR2 FQNEAQ (reference sequence). Written as DNA, the CDR3 is TGTGCCGGTTCGGTAGGAAACTATGGCTACACCTTC. Translation: CAGSVGNYGYTF.

The rearrangement uses TRBV11-1 and TRBJ2-5; D call uncertain. V shed 1 base and J shed 1 base, with 4 bases lying between them. The CDR3 has 13 amino acids. CDR1 SGHAT and CDR2 FQDESV come from the germline V gene (reference sequence). The CDR3 DNA follows: TGTGCCAGCAGCTTAGGGACCCAAGAGACCCAGTACTTC. This encodes CASSLGTQETQYF.

Regarding this clone: Additional DNA sequences in this sample encode the identical CDR3. The V and J genes are TRBV2 and TRBJ2-1; the match to TRBD2 covers 11 bases. CDR1 is SNHLY, CDR2 FYNNEI, per germline. This CDR3 region has 14 residues. V lost 8 bases and J lost 4; bases outside the gene matches: 4. CDR3 bases: TGTGCCAGCCGGGGGACTAGCGGATACAATGAGCAGTTCTTC. Translated: CASRGTSGYNEQFF.

The CDR3, as DNA: TGTGCCAGCAGTTCAGAGGGCCACGGCGGGGAGCTGTTTTTT. As protein: CASSSEGHGGELFF. J is TRBJ2-2 and V is TRBV9, with a possible D match to TRBD2 (5 bases). Trimming removed 5 bases from V and 7 bases from J, with 15 bases in between. The CDR3 consists of 14 residues. CDR1 is SGDLS, CDR2 YYNGEE, per germline.

With regard to this clone: Other DNA sequences in the sample encode the same CDR3. The CDR3 loop reads CASSLQGPGELFF. CDR3 DNA: TGTGCCAGCAGTTTACAGGGCCCCGGGGAGCTGTTTTTT. V usage is TRBV27 and J usage is TRBJ2-2, with D perhaps matching TRBD1 (5 bases). Germline assignment: CDR1 MNHEY and CDR2 SMNVEV (reference sequence). The CDR3 length is 13 residues. V shed 2 bases and J shed 6 bases, with 7 bases lying between them.

The gene calls are TRBV2 and TRBJ2-2; no clear D gene. The CDR3 runs to 14 residues. The V and J ends lost 8 bases and 4 bases respectively, with 14 bases between them. Germline loops: CDR1 SNHLY, CDR2 FYNNEI. The CDR3 reads CASLQLGTTGELFF. The CDR3 DNA reads as TGTGCCAGCCTCCAACTTGGTACCACCGGGGAGCTGTTTTTT.

The chain has TRBV5-1 and TRBJ2-7; the D gene is possibly TRBD2 (5 bases). Germline CDR1 is SGHRS and CDR2 is YFSETQ. Trimming cost V 4 bases and J 3 bases, with 17 bases left between them. This CDR3 comprises 15 residues. The CDR3 sequence: CASSPNTAAVYEQYF. CDR3 coding DNA: TGCGCCAGCAGCCCCAACACAGCGGCCGTCTACGAGCAGTACTTC.

The chain has TRBV28 and TRBJ2-5; 10 nucleotides match TRBD1. This CDR3 is 15 amino acids long. Germline CDR1 MDHEN, CDR2 SYDVKM. The junction had 8 bases not matched to a gene; V was cut back by 5 bases and J by 5 bases. CDR3 sequence (DNA): TGTGCCAGCAGTCGGGACAGGGGTTGGCGGGAGACCCAGTACTTC. Amino acid sequence: CASSRDRGWRETQYF.

This chain connects TRBV5-1 to TRBJ2-7; 8 bases map to TRBD1. Germline CDR1 reads SGHRS; CDR2 reads YFSETQ. The V and J ends lost 3 bases and 7 bases, in that order; junction bases with no gene match: 9. The CDR3 length is 14 residues. For the CDR3, the DNA is TGCGCCAGCAGCTCCGGGGCAGGGGGCGGGGAGCAGTACTTC. Amino acid sequence: CASSSGAGGGEQYF.

This chain connects TRBV27 to TRBJ2-1, with TRBD1 matching over 8 bases. From germline, CDR1 is MNHEY and CDR2 SMNVEV (reference sequence). The J segment lost 6 bases and the V segment lost 2 bases, leaving 9 bases of the junction unmatched. The CDR3 runs to 16 residues. Here the CDR3 reads CASSLPGTGQGNEQFF. The DNA of the CDR3 is TGTGCCAGCAGTTTACCCGGGACAGGACAGGGCAATGAGCAGTTCTTC.

The chain recombines TRBV15 with TRBJ1-2, with 12 positions matching TRBD1. Losses at the gene ends were 0 bases for V and 11 bases for J; bases not matched to a gene: 4. The germline CDR1 and CDR2 sequences are LNHNV and YYDKDF (reference sequence). The length of the CDR3 is 14 residues. The CDR3 nucleotides read TGTGCCACCAGCAGAGATAGGGACAGGGGGCATTACACCTTC. Residues: CATSRDRDRGHYTF.

The rearrangement uses TRBV11-2 and TRBJ2-7; D remains ambiguous. Trimming pared 7 bases from V and 0 bases from J, leaving 7 bases between. Germline V gene sequence: CDR1 SGHAT, CDR2 FQNNGV. The CDR3 extends over 12 amino acids. The CDR3 DNA sequence: TGTGCCAGCAAAGGGTTCTCCTACGAGCAGTACTTC. It translates to CASKGFSYEQYF.

A single count supports this clone. This sequence joins TRBV18 and TRBJ2-7; TRBD1 agrees at 8 bases. This CDR3 is built from 13 residues. The V segment lost 3 bases and the J segment 7 bases; nucleotides outside the gene matches: 5. CDR1 is KGHSH and CDR2 is LQKENI in the germline V gene. CDR3 coding DNA: TGTGCCAGCTCACCGGCGGACAGGGCAGAGCAGTACTTC. This encodes CASSPADRAEQYF.

The V call is TRBV6-5, the J call TRBJ2-7; possible D gene TRBD2, 5 bases. V shed 1 base and J shed 1 base, with 8 bases lying between them. From germline, CDR1 is MNHEY and CDR2 SVGAGI. This CDR3 spans 14 amino acids. The CDR3 reads CASSYLGVSYEQYF. The DNA for the CDR3 is TGTGCCAGCAGTTACTTGGGAGTATCCTACGAGCAGTACTTC.

The chain combines TRBV18 with TRBJ2-5, with TRBD2 identical over 10 bases. Germline V gene lookup returns CDR1 KGHSH and CDR2 LQKENI. Losses at the gene ends were 2 bases for V and 5 bases for J; bases not matched to a gene: 5. The CDR3 extends over 15 amino acids. CDR3 amino acids: CASSPSGLARETQYF. For the CDR3, the DNA is TGTGCCAGCTCACCATCGGGACTAGCGAGGGAGACCCAGTACTTC.